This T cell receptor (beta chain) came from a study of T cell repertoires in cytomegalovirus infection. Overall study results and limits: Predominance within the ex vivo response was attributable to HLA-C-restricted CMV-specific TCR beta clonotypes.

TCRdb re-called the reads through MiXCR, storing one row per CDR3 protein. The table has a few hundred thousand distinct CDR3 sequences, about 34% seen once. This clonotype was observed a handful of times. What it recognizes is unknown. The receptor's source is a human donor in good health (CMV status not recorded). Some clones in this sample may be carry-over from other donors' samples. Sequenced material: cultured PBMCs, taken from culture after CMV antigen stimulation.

The CDR3 DNA is TGCGCCAGCAGCCAAGATTACAGATATCCGGACGAGCAGTACTTC. Its translation: CASSQDYRYPDEQYF. The J gene is TRBJ2-7, the V gene TRBV4-1; D is undetermined. The CDR3 has 15 amino acids. CDR1 and CDR2 (germline): MGHRA, YSYEKL. Between the trimmed V and J ends, which lost 0 bases and 5 bases, there was a span of 14 bases.